Listed below are T cell receptor beta chains from one sample, sequenced in a study of cytomegalovirus exposure and HLA in healthy donors. TCRdb's copy holds only in-frame clones and misses some; the assay was immunoSEQ multiplex PCR. The table records more than 80,000 clones, roughly 67% of them present only once. Sequencing was performed on PBMCs. These receptors were obtained from a human donor in good health. Each CDR3 is given with its conserved first and last residue. A D gene is named only where the DNA matches it firmly. Expanded clones are given a class, and other clones once, few, many or no size at all.

NA	TRBV7-2	TRBJ2-1	few	CASSLGRDNEQFF	TGTGCCAGCAGCTTAGGCCGGGACAATGAGCAGTTCTTC
NA	TRBV7-9	TRBJ1-4	few	CASRYGDTGLLFF	TGTGCCAGCAGGTACGGGGACACTGGGTTGCTGTTTTTT
TRBD1	TRBV19	TRBJ2-1	NA	CASMRTGVNEQFF	TGTGCCAGTATGCGGACAGGGGTTAATGAGCAGTTCTTC
TRBD2	TRBV7-9	TRBJ2-1	few	CASSLGLTSGGRNEQFF	TGTGCCAGCAGCTTAGGCCTGACTAGCGGGGGGCGCAATGAGCAGTTCTTC
TRBD1	TRBV11-3	TRBJ2-7	few	CASSPGQGSHEQYF	TGTGCCAGCAGCCCCGGACAGGGGAGCCACGAGCAGTACTTC
TRBD2	TRBV30	TRBJ2-5	NA	CAWSSSAGGLEETQYF	TGTGCCTGGAGTAGTTCTGCGGGGGGCTTAGAAGAGACCCAGTACTTC
TRBD1	TRBV5-5	TRBJ1-5	NA	CASSLAVTGGRQPQHF	TGTGCCAGCAGCTTGGCGGTGACAGGGGGTAGACAGCCCCAGCATTTT
NA	TRBV7-7	TRBJ2-2	medium-sized	CASSLGGSGELFF	TGTGCCAGCAGCTTAGGAGGGAGCGGGGAGCTGTTTTTT
TRBD1	TRBV4-2	TRBJ2-7	NA	CASSQVGGQGVYEQYF	TGTGCCAGCAGCCAAGTTGGGGGACAGGGTGTCTACGAGCAGTACTTC
TRBD1	TRBV7-8	TRBJ2-3	NA	CASSTDRSADTQYF	TGTGCCAGCAGCACGGACAGGTCCGCAGATACGCAGTATTTT
NA	TRBV6-5	TRBJ1-1	once	CARPELNTEAFF	TGTGCCAGACCCGAGTTGAACACTGAAGCTTTCTTT
NA	TRBV19	TRBJ1-5	few	CASSRGFQGNQPQHF	TGTGCCAGTAGTCGCGGTTTTCAGGGGAATCAGCCCCAGCATTTT
NA	TRBV15	TRBJ2-3	few	CATSRDGGTDTQYF	TGTGCCACCAGCAGAGATGGAGGCACAGATACGCAGTATTTT
TRBD1	TRBV5-4	TRBJ1-2	NA	CASSPKGAFEDGYTF	TGTGCCAGCAGCCCCAAGGGGGCCTTTGAAGATGGCTACACCTTC
TRBD1	TRBV15	TRBJ1-4	NA	CATEFRTGGFNEKLFF	TGTGCCACCGAGTTCCGGACAGGGGGCTTTAATGAAAAACTGTTTTTT
NA	TRBV7-9	TRBJ1-6	NA	CASSPPGNSPLHF	TGTGCCAGCAGCCCCCCGGGTAATTCACCCCTCCACTTT